This TCR beta chain was recorded in a study of T cell repertoires in aging, cancer and after chemotherapy. About the research overall: Paired samples before and after chemotherapy came from glioblastoma patients receiving temozolomide-based therapy. The study's findings and limits: In cancer patients, declining TCR diversity with age involved lost richness and lost evenness. Compared with age-matched healthy donors, untreated hematological or solid cancer patients showed higher blood TCR clonality. Rebound thymic output was suggested by rising median generation probability during chemotherapy in each cancer cohort.

The CDR3 length is 13 residues. Germline CDR1 and CDR2: SQVTM and ANQGSEA. V shed 6 bases, J shed 6 bases, and the junction held 7 bases outside the gene matches. TRB rearrangements spanning V, D and J were amplified using mixed TRB-A/B primers. TCRdb independently ran MiXCR on the multiplex PCR reads; one entry per CDR3 protein. The sample has some 20,000 distinct CDR3 sequences, approximately 40% seen once. This clonotype was detected a few times. Its antigen is not known. The template was genomic DNA from peripheral blood, not RNA. The chain joins TRBV29-1 to TRBJ1-5; 8 bases line up with TRBD1. This TCR derives from a human donor with a solid tumor. The sequenced sample was blood. CDR3 bases: TGCAGCGTCACCTCAGGGGGCGGTCAGCCCCAGCATTTT. Protein: CSVTSGGGQPQHF.